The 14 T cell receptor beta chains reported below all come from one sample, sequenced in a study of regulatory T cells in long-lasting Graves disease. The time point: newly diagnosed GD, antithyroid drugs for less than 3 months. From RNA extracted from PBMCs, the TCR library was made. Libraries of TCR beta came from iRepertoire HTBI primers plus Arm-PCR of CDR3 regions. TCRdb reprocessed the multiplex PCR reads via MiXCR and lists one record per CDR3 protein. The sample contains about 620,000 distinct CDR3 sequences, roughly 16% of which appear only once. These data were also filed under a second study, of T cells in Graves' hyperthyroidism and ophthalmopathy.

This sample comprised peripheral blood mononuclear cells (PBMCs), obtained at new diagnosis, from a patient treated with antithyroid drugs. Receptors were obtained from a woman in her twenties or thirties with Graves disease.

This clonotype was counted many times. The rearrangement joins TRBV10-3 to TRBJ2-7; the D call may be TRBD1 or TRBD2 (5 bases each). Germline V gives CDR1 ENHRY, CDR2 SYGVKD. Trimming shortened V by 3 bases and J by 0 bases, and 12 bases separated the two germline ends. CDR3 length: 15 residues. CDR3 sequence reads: CAISDPGRHSYEQYF. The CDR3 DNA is TGTGCCATCAGTGACCCGGGACGGCACTCCTACGAGCAGTACTTC.

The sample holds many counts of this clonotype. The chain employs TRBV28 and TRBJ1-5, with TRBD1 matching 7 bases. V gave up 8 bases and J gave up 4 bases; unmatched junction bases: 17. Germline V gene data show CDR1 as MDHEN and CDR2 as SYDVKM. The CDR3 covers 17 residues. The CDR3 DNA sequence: TGTGCCAGCTTCCAAGGGGGCAGAGGGGGTGGTAATCAGCCCCAGCATTTT. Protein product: CASFQGGRGGGNQPQHF. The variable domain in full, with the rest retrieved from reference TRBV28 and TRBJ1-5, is DVKVTQSSRYLVKRTGEKVFLECVQDMDHENMFWYRQDPGLGLRLIYFSYDVKMKEKGDIPEGYSVSREKKERFSLILESASTNQTSMYLCASFQGGRGGGNQPQHFGDGTRLSIL.

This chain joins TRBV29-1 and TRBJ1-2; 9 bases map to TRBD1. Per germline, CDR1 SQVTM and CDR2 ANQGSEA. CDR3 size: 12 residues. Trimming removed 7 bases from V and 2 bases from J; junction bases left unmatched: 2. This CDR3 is CSATGGNYGYTF. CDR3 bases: TGCAGCGCGACAGGGGGAAACTATGGCTACACCTTC.

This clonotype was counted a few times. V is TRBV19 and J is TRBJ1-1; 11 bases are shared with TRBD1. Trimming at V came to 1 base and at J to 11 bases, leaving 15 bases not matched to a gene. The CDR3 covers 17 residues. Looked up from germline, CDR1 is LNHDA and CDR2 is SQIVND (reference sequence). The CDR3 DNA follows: TGTGCCAGTAGTATAGTCGGCTCCGCCAGGACAGGGGGCCGGGCTTTCTTT. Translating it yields CASSIVGSARTGGRAFF.

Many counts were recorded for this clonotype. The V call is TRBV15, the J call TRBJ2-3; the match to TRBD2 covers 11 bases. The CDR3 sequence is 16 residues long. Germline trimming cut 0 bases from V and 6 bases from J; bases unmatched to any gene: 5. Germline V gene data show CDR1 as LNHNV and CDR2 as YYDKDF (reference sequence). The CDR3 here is CATSRDIAGGPDTQYF. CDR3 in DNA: TGTGCCACCAGCAGAGATATAGCGGGAGGGCCGGATACGCAGTATTTT.

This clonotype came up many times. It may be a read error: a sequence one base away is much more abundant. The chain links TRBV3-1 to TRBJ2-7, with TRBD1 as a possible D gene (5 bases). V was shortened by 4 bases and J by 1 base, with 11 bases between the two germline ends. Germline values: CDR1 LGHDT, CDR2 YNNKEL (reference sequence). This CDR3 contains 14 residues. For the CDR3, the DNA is TGTGCCAGCAGCCCCCCCCACAGGTCCTACGAGCAGTACTTC. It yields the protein CASSPPHRSYEQYF.

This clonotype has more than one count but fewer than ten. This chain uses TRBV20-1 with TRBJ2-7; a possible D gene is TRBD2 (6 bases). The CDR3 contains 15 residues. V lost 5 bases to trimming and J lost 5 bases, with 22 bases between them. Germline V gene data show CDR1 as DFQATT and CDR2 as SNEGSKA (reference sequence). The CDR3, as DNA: TGCAGTGCTCCCCTGCCCAGGGCGGGGTCCCACGAGCAGTACTTC. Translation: CSAPLPRAGSHEQYF.

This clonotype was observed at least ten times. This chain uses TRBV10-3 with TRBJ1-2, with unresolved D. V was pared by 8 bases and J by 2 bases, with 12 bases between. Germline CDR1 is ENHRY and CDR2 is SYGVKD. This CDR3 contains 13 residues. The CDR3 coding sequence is TGTGCCATCTCTCTCGGCACCAACTATGGCTACACCTTC. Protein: CAISLGTNYGYTF.

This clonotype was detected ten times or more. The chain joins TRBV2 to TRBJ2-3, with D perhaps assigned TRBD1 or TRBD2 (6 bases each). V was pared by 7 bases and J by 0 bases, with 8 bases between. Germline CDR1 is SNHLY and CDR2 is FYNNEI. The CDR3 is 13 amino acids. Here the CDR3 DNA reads TGTGCCAGCAAAGGGGGGAGCACAGATACGCAGTATTTT. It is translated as CASKGGSTDTQYF.

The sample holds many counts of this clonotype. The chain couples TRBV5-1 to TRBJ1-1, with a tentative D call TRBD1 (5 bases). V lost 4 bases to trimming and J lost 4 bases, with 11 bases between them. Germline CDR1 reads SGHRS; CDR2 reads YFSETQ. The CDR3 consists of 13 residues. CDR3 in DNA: TGCGCCAGCAGCGACCAGGGAGTCACTGAAGCTTTCTTT. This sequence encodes CASSDQGVTEAFF.

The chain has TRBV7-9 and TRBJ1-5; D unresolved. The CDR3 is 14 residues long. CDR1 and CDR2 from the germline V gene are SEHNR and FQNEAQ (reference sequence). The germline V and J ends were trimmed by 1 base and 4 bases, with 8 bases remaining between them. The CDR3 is CASSLGNENQPQHF. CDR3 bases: TGTGCCAGCAGCTTAGGTAATGAAAATCAGCCCCAGCATTTT.

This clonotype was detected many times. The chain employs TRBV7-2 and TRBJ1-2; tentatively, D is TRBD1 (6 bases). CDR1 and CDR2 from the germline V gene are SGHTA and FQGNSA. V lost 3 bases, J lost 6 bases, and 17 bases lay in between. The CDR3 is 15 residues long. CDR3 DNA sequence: TGTGCCAGCAGCTTCCGACAGGAATCTATTCATGGCTACACCTTC. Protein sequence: CASSFRQESIHGYTF.

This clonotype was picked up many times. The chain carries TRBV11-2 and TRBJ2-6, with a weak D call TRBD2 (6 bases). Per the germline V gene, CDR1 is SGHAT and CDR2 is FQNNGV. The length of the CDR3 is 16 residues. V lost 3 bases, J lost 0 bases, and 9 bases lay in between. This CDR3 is CASSLSGDSGANVLTF. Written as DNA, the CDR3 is TGTGCCAGCAGCTTGTCGGGGGACTCTGGGGCCAACGTCCTGACTTTC.

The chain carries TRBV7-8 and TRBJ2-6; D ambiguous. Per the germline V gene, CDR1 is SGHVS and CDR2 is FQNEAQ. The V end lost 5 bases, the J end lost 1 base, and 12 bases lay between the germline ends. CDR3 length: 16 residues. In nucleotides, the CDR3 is TGTGCCAGCAGCGTCGACATGCGATCTGGGGCCAACGTCCTGACTTTC. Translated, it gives CASSVDMRSGANVLTF.